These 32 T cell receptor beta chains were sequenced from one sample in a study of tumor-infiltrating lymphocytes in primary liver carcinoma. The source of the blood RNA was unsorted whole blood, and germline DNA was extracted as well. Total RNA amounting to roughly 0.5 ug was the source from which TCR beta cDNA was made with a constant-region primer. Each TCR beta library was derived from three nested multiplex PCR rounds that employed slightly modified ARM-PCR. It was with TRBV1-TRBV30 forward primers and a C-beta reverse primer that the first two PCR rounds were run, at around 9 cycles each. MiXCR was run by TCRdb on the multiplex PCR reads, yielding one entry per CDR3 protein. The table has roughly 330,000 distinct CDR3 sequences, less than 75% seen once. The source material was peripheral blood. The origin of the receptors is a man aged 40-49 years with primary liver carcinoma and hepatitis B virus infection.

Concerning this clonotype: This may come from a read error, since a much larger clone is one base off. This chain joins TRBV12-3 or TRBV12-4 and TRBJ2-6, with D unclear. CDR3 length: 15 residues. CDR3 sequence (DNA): TGTGCCTGCAGTTTATTCTCATCTGGGGCCAACGTCCTGACTTTC. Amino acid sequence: CACSLFSSGANVLTF.

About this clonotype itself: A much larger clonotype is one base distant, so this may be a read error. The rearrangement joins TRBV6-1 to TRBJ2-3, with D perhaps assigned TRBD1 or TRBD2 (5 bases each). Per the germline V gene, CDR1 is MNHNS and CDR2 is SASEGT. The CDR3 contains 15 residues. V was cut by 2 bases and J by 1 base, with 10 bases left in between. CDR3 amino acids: CASSELGTRTDTQYF. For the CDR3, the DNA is TGTGCCAGCAGTGAATTAGGGACCCGCACAGATACGCAGTATTTT.

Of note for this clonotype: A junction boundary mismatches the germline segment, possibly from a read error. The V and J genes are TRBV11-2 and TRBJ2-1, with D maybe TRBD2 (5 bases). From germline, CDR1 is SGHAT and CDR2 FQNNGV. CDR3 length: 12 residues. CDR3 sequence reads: CASSTDYNKQFF. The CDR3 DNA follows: TGTGCCAGCAGTACAGACTACAATAAGCAGTTCTTC.

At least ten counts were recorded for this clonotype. The CDR3 region has the DNA TGTGCCAGCAGCTTAGGGGCCCGCACAACAGGGAACTCTGGGGCCAACGTCCTGACTTTC. Protein: CASSLGARTTGNSGANVLTF. V gene TRBV11-2 combines with J gene TRBJ2-6, with D possibly TRBD1 on 6 matching bases. The CDR3 loop spans 20 amino acids. V lost 1 base and J 0 bases, leaving 19 bases between the germline ends. Germline V gene sequence: CDR1 SGHAT, CDR2 FQNNGV.

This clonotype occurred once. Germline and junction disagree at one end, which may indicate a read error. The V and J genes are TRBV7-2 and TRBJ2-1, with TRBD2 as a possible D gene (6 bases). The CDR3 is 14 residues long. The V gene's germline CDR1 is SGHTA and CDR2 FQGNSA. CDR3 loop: CASSLQGGGNEQFF. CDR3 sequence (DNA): TGTGCCAGCAGCTTACAGGGAGGAGGAAATGAGCAGTTCTTT.

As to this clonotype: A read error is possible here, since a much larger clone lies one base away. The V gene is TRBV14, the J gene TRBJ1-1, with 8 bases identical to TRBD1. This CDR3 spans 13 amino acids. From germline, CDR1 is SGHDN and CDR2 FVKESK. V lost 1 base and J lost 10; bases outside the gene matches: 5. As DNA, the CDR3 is TGTGCCAGCAGCCAAGGGACAGGGAATCCAGCTTTCTTT. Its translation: CASSQGTGNPAFF.

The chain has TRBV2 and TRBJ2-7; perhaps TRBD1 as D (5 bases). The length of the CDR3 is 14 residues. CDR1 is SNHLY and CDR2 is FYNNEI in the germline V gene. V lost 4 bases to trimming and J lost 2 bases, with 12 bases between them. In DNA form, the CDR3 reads TGTGCCAGCAGTGGAGTCGCAGGGACCTACGAGCAGTACTTC. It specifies CASSGVAGTYEQYF.

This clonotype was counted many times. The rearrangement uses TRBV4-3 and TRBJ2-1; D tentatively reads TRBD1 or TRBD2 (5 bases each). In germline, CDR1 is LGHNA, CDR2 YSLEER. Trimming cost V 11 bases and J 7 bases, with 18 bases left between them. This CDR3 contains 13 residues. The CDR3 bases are TGCGCCGCAGGGCCGGGGAAGAAGAATGAGCAGTTCTTC. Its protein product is CAAGPGKKNEQFF.

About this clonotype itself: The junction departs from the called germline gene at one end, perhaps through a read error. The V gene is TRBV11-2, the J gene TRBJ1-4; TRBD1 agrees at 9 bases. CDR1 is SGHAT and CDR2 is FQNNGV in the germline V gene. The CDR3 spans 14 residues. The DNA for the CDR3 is TGTGTCAGCAGCTCCTGGGACAGGGATGACAAACTGTTTTTT. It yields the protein CVSSSWDRDDKLFF.

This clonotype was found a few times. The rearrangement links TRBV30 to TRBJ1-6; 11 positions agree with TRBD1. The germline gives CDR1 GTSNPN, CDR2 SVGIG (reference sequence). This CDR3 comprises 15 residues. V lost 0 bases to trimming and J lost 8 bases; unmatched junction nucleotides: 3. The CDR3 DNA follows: TGTGCCTGGAGTGTAAGGGACAGGGGGTATTCACCCCTCCACTTT. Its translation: CAWSVRDRGYSPLHF.

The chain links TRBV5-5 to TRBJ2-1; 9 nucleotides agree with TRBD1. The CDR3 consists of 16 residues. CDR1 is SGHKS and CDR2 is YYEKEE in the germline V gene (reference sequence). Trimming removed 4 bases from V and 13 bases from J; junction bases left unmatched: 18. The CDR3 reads CASSDPGTGSGAKQFF. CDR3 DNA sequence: TGTGCCAGCAGCGATCCTGGGACAGGGTCTGGGGCAAAACAGTTCTTC.

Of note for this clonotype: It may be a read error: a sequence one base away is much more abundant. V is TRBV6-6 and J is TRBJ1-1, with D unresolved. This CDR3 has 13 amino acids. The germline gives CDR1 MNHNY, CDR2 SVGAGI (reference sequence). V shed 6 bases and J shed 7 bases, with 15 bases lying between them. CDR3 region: CASSRSGSIEAFF. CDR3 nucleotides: TGTGCCAGCAGCAGATCGGGGAGCATTGAAGCTTTCTTT.

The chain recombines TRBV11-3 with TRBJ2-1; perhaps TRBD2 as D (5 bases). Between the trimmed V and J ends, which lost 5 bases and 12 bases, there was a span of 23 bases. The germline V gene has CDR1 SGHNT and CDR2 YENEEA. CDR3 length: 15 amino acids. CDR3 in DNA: TGTGCCAGCAGCCGTACCTCACGGGATGTCTATGGGCAGTTCTTC. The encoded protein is CASSRTSRDVYGQFF.

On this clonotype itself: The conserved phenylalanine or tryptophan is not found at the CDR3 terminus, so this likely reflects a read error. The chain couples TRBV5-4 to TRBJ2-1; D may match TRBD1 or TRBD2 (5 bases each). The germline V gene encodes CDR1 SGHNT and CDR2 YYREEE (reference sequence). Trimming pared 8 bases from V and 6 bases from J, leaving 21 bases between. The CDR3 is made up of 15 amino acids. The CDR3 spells CARSKSGASPNEQFI. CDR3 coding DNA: TGTGCCAGAAGCAAAAGTGGGGCTAGCCCCAATGAGCAGTTCATC.

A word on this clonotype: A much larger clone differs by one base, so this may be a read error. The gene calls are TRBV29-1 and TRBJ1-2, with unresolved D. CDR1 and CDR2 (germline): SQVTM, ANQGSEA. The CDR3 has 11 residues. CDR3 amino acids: CSVAGVYGYIF. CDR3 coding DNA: TGCAGCGTTGCTGGGGTCTATGGCTACATCTTC.

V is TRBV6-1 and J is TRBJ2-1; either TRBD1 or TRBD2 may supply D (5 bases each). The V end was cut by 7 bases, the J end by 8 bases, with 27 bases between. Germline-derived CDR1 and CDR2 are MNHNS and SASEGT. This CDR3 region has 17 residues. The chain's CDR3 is CASTKCPTGTGMDEQFF. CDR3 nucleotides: TGTGCCAGCACCAAATGCCCTACCGGGACGGGCATGGATGAGCAGTTCTTC.

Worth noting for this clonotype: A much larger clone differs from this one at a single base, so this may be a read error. The CDR3 spells CTSSQGLAGVYEQFF. CDR3 sequence (DNA): TGCACCAGCAGCCAAGGACTAGCGGGAGTTTATGAGCAGTTCTTC. The chain employs TRBV4-2 and TRBJ2-1, with TRBD2 identical over 13 bases. Germline CDR1 is LGHNA and CDR2 is YNFKEQ. This CDR3 comprises 15 residues.

CDR3 in amino acids: CAITRTGGDYGYTF. The CDR3 DNA reads TGTGCCATCACAAGGACAGGGGGCGACTATGGCTACACCTTC. The rearrangement links TRBV10-3 to TRBJ1-2; the match to TRBD1 covers 11 bases. V trimming: 7 bases; J trimming: 3 bases; junction bases outside the gene matches: 4. The CDR3 totals 14 residues. CDR1 and CDR2 (germline): ENHRY, SYGVKD.

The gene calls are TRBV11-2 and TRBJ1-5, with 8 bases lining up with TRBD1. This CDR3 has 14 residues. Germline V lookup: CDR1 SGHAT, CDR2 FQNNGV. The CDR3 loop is CAISLTGGNQPQHF. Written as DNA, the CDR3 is TGTGCAATCAGCCTGACAGGGGGCAATCAGCCCCAGCATTTT.

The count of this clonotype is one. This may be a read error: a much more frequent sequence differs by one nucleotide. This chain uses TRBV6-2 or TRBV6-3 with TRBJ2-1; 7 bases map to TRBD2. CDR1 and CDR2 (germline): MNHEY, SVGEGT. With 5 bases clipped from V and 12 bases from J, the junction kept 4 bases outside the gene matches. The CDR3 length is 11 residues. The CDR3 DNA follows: TGTGCCAGCAGTCAGAGCGGGGCGCAGTTCTTC. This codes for CASSQSGAQFF.

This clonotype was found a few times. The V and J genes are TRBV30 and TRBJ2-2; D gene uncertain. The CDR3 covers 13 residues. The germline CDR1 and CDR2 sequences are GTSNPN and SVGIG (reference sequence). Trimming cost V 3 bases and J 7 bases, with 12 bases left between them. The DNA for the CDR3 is TGTGCCTGGAGCCAAGGGATTCACGGGGAGCTGTTTTTT. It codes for CAWSQGIHGELFF.

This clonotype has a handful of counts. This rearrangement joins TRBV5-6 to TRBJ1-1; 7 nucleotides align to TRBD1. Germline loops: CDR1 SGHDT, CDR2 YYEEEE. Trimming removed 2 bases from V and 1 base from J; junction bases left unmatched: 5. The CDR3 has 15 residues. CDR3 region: CASSLSDRTNTEAFF. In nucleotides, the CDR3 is TGTGCCAGCAGCTTATCGGACAGGACGAACACTGAAGCTTTCTTT. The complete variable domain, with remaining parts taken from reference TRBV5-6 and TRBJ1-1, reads DAGVTQSPTHLIKTRGQQVTLRCSPKSGHDTVSWYQQALGQGPQFIFQYYEEEERQRGNFPDRFSGHQFPNYSSELNVNALLLGDSALYLCASSLSDRTNTEAFFGQGTRLTVV.

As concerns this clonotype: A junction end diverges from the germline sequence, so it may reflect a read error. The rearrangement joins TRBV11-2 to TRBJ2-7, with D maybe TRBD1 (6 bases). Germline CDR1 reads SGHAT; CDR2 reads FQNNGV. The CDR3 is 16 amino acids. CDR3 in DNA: TGTTCCAGCAGCATAGTGCGGACAGCTTATTCCTACGAGCAGTATTTC. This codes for CSSSIVRTAYSYEQYF.

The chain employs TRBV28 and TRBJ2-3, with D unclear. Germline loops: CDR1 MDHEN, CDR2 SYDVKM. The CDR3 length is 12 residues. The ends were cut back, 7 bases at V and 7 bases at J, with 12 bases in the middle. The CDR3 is CASTKAFNTQYF. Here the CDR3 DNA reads TGTGCCAGCACCAAAGCCTTTAATACGCAGTATTTT.

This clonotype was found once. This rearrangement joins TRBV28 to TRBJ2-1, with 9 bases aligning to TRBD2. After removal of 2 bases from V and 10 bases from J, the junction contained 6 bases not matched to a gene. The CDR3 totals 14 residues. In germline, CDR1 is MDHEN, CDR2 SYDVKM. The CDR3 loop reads CASSLRGRATEQFF. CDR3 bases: TGTGCCAGCAGTTTACGCGGGAGGGCCACAGAGCAGTTCTTC.

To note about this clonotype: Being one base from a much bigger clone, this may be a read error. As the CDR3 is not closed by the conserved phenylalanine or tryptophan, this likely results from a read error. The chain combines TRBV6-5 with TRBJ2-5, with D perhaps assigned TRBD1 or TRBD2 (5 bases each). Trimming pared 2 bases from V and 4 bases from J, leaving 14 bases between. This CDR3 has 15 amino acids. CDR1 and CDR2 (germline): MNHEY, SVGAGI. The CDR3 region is CASSYRGNSGETQYL. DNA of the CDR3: TGTGCCAGCAGTTACCGGGGCAATTCGGGAGAGACCCAGTACCTC.

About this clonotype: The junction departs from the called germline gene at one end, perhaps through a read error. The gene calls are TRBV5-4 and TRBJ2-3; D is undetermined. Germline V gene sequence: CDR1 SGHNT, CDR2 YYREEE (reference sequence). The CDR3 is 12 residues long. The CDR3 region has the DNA TGTGCCAACAGCTTGGGCCCAGATACGCAGTATTTT. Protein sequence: CANSLGPDTQYF.

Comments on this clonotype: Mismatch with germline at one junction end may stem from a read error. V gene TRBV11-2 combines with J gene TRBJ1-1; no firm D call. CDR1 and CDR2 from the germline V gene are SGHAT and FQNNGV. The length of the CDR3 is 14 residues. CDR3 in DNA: TGTGCCAGCAGCTTGTTGGCTCACTACACCGAAGCTTTCTTT. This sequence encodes CASSLLAHYTEAFF. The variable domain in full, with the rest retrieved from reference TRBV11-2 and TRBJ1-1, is EAGVAQSPRYKIIEKRQSVAFWCNPISGHATLYWYQQILGQGPKLLIQFQNNGVVDDSQLPKDRFSAERLKGVDSTLKIQPAKLEDSAVYLCASSLLAHYTEAFFGQGTRLTVV.

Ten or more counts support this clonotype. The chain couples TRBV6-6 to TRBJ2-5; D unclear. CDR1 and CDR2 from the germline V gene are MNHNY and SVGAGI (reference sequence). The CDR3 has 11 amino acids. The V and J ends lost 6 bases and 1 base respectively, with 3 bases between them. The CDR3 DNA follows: TGTGCCAGCAGATCCCAAGAGACCCAGTACTTC. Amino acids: CASRSQETQYF.

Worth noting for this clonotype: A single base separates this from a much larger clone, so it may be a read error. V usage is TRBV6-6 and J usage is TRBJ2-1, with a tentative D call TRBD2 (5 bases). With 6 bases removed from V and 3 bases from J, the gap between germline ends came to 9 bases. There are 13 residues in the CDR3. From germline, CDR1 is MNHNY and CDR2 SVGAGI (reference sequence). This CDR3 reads CASRRGGYNEQFF. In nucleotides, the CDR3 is TGTGCCAGCAGGAGAGGAGGCTACAATGAGCAGTTCTTC.

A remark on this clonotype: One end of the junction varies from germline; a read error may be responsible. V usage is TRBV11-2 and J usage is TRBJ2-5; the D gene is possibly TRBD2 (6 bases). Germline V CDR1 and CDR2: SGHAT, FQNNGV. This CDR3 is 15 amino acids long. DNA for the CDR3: TGTGCCAGCAGCTTAGTCCCTACCCCGGGGGAGACCCATTACTTC. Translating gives CASSLVPTPGETHYF.

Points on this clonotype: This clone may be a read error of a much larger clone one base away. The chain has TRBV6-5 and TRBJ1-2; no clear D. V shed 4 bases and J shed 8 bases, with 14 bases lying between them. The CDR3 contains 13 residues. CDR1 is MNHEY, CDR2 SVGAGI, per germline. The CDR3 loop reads CASSSSGLKGYTF. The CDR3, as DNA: TGTGCCAGCAGTTCCTCCGGGCTAAAGGGCTACACCTTC.